This T cell receptor (beta chain) is from a study of cytomegalovirus exposure and HLA in healthy donors. Study as a whole: Early on, a data release was issued that held 80 million or so unique TCRs from HLA-typed donors. Findings of the study overall: The study designated around 150 TCR beta chains cytomegalovirus-associated. An apparent linkage of common viral pathogens to several of the most significant clusters emerged in a later analysis.

Notes on this clone: Its antigen is currently unknown.

The PCR used 60 Vbeta and 13 Jbeta primers. Assay used: immunoSEQ multiplex PCR; TCRdb lists only in-frame clones, some missing. The repertoire holds 100,000 or so clones, with about 75% as singletons. Trimming pared 2 bases from V and 7 bases from J, leaving 12 bases between. Germline V CDR1 and CDR2: SGHTA, FQGNSA. The CDR3 loop spans 13 amino acids. Sequencing was carried out using PBMCs. The TCR originated in a man aged 45-65 years in good health and CMV-seronegative. The rearrangement joins TRBV7-2 to TRBJ2-7; TRBD1 is a possible D gene (5 bases). The CDR3 region has the DNA TGTGCCAGCAGCTTAATGGGGCCGAGGGAGCAGTACTTC. Translating gives CASSLMGPREQYF.